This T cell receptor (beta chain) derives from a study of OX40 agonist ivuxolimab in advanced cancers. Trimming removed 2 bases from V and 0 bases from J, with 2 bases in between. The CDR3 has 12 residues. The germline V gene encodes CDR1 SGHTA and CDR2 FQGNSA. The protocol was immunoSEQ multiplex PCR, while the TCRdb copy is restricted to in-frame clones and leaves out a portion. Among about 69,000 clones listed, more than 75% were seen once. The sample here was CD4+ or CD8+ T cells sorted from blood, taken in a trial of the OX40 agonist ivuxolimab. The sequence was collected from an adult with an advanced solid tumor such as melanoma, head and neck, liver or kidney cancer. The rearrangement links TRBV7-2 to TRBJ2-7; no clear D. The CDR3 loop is CASSLNSYEQYF. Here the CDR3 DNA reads TGTGCCAGCAGCTTAAACTCCTACGAGCAGTACTTC.